This TCR beta chain was identified in a study of blood T cell repertoires in COVID-19. Overall study: Spain, Italy and the United States supplied samples that represented acute and convalescent COVID-19. T cells, B-cell-depleted T cells, or PBMCs supplied cDNA or gDNA.

As processed by the authors: Estimates of nucleated cell counts were drawn from the amplification of reference gene primers. TCRdb's copy holds only in-frame clones and misses some; the assay was immunoSEQ multiplex PCR. The DNA gave D and trimming, while V, J and clone size come from that table. The top ten clones hold approximately 1.3% of a sample with about 250,000 clones, 88% of them seen once. The CDR3 sequence is 16 residues long. With 1 base removed from V and 1 base from J, the gap between germline ends came to 9 bases. CDR1 and CDR2 from the germline V gene are SGHRS and YFSETQ. J is TRBJ2-6 and V is TRBV5-1, with D possibly being TRBD1 (6 bases). This TCR was recovered from an elderly man with acute or convalescent COVID-19. Input material: peripheral blood. The CDR3 sequence is CASSLSRGSGANVLTF. CDR3 in DNA: TGCGCCAGCAGCTTGTCCAGGGGATCTGGGGCCAACGTCCTGACTTTC.